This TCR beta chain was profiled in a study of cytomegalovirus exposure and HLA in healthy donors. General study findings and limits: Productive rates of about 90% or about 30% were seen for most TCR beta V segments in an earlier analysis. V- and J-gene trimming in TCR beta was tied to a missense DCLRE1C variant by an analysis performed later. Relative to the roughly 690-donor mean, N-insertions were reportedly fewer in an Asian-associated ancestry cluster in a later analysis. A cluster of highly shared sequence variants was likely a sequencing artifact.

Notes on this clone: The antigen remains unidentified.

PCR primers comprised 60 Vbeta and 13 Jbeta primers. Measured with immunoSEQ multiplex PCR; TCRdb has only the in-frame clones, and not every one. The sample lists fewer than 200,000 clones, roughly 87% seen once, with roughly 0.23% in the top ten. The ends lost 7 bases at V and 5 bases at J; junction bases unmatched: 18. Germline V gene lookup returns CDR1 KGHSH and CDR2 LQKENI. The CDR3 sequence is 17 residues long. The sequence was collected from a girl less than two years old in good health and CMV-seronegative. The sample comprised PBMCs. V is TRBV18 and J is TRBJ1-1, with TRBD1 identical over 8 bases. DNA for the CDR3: TGTGCCAGCTTACTCCTTCCAAGGCAGGGGGCAAATACTGAAGCTTTCTTT. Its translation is CASLLLPRQGANTEAFF.